The T cell receptor (beta chain) under discussion was sequenced for a study of CD8+CD57+ T cells in acquired aplastic anemia. Across the study: Sorted CD4+ and CD8+ cell DNA averaged around 3 ug. Approximately 11 million reads were obtained on average for healthy donor CD4+ cells.

Overall study results and limits: CD8+ Simpson's diversity in patients was not significantly different from that in controls. Patients and controls shared roughly 31 CD8+ CDR3 sequences, highly expressed in patients.

The use of genomic DNA as template underpinned the TCR beta VDJ and CDR3 profiling. In TCRdb, the reads were re-called with MiXCR into one record per CDR3 protein. The sample consists of about 130,000 distinct CDR3 sequences, about half of them appearing once. A word on this clonotype: Its antigen is currently unknown.

CDR1 and CDR2 from the germline V gene are ENHRY and SYGVKD. V shed 4 bases and J shed 9 bases, with 18 bases lying between them. This CDR3 is 14 amino acids long. The sequenced sample consisted of sorted CD4+, CD8+, or CD8+CD57+ T cells (not recorded which) from PBMCs. The receptor was derived from a human donor in good health, serving as a control. The chain combines TRBV10-3 with TRBJ1-2, with a weak D call TRBD1 (5 bases). The CDR3 DNA sequence: TGTGCCATCAGTGGGACTCCCGACAGCCAAAGCTACACCTTC. It yields the protein CAISGTPDSQSYTF.